The 10 T cell receptor beta chains below come from one sample, sequenced in a study of blood T cell repertoires in COVID-19. Profiled with immunoSEQ multiplex PCR; TCRdb holds only in-frame clones, not every one. The sample records about 120,000 clones, 85% to 90% being singletons. Sequencing was carried out using peripheral blood. These TCRs come from a human donor with acute or convalescent COVID-19. The donor label of this sample is uncertain.

The chain couples TRBV4-1 to TRBJ1-1; 9 positions agree with TRBD1. The CDR3 extends over 18 amino acids. The ends lost 4 bases at V and 3 bases at J; junction bases unmatched: 15. CDR1 is MGHRA and CDR2 is YSYEKL in the germline V gene. CDR3 amino acids: CASSRTGEMYVTYTEAFF. In DNA, the CDR3 is TGCGCCAGCAGCCGGACAGGGGAGATGTACGTTACGTACACTGAAGCTTTCTTT.

The V call is TRBV9, the J call TRBJ2-7, with TRBD1 identical over 9 bases. With V trimmed by 2 bases and J by 3 bases, 3 bases remained unmatched. This CDR3 is built from 14 residues. CDR1 is SGDLS and CDR2 is YYNGEE in the germline V gene. The DNA of the CDR3 is TGTGCCAGCAGCGTGGGACAGGGATACTACGAGCAGTACTTC. It encodes CASSVGQGYYEQYF.

The chain is built from TRBV30 and TRBJ1-2; D is unclear. This CDR3 spans 12 amino acids. V was clipped by 1 base and J by 6 bases, with 9 bases between them. From germline, CDR1 is GTSNPN and CDR2 SVGIG (reference sequence). The CDR3 coding sequence is TGTGCCTGGAGTGAAGAACAAGATGGCTACACCTTC. As protein: CAWSEEQDGYTF.

This chain connects TRBV5-8 to TRBJ2-7; D unclear. This CDR3 has 14 residues. V lost 0 bases to trimming and J lost 2 bases, with 9 bases between them. Germline V gene lookup returns CDR1 SGHTS and CDR2 YDEGEE. The CDR3 DNA follows: TGTGCCAGCAGCTTGGTGCACAGTCCCTACGAGCAGTACTTC. As protein: CASSLVHSPYEQYF. Based on the CDR3 plus reference TRBV5-8 and TRBJ2-7, the full variable domain is EAGVTQSPTHLIKTRGQQATLRCSPISGHTSVYWYQQALGLGLQFLLWYDEGEERNRGNFPPRFSGRQFPNYSSELNVNALELEDSALYLCASSLVHSPYEQYFGPGTRLTVT.

This rearrangement joins TRBV18 to TRBJ1-1; 8 nucleotides agree with TRBD1. The CDR3 extends over 15 amino acids. Germline CDR1 KGHSH, CDR2 LQKENI. V lost 6 bases and J lost 0; bases outside the gene matches: 6. The CDR3 protein is CASSPGQALNTEAFF. In DNA, the CDR3 is TGTGCCAGCTCCCCGGGACAGGCGCTGAACACTGAAGCTTTCTTT. Supplemented by reference TRBV18 and TRBJ1-1, the full variable domain reads NAGVMQNPRHLVRRRGQEARLRCSPMKGHSHVYWYRQLPEEGLKFMVYLQKENIIDESGMPKERFSAEFPKEGPSILRIQQVVRGDSAAYFCASSPGQALNTEAFFGQGTRLTVV.

This clone came up a few times. The J gene is TRBJ1-2, the V gene TRBV5-6; the D gene is possibly TRBD1 (5 bases). Germline loops: CDR1 SGHDT, CDR2 YYEEEE. V lost 4 bases, J lost 4 bases, and 20 bases lay in between. This CDR3 is built from 16 residues. The CDR3 spells CASSLFGGAPLYGYTF. CDR3 coding DNA: TGTGCCAGCAGCCTATTCGGAGGGGCGCCTCTCTATGGCTACACCTTC.

The CDR3 loop is CASSLRQGDANTGELFF. CDR3 bases: TGTGCCAGCAGCTTAAGACAGGGGGACGCGAACACCGGGGAGCTGTTTTTT. This rearrangement joins TRBV7-2 to TRBJ2-2; 9 nucleotides agree with TRBD1. Germline V gives CDR1 SGHTA, CDR2 FQGNSA. The CDR3 consists of 17 residues. V lost 2 bases to trimming and J lost 0 bases; unmatched junction nucleotides: 4.

The chain has TRBV2 and TRBJ2-2; 8 bases line up with TRBD1. Germline loops: CDR1 SNHLY, CDR2 FYNNEI. V gave up 4 bases and J gave up 5 bases; unmatched junction bases: 6. The CDR3 is 15 residues long. CDR3 DNA: TGTGCCAGCAGTGTCGTCACAGGGGGGACCGGGGAGCTGTTTTTT. Its translation: CASSVVTGGTGELFF.

The chain links TRBV7-2 to TRBJ1-1, with D hard to call. Germline V gene data show CDR1 as SGHTA and CDR2 as FQGNSA. Trimming removed 1 base at V and 1 base at J, with 10 bases between. CDR3 length: 15 amino acids. CDR3 amino acids: CASSLVNSGNTEAFF. Written as DNA, the CDR3 is TGTGCCAGCAGCTTAGTAAATTCCGGGAACACTGAAGCTTTCTTT.

J is TRBJ1-2 and V is TRBV4-2, with D uncertain. CDR1 is LGHNA and CDR2 is YNFKEQ in the germline V gene. The V end lost 0 bases, the J end lost 0 bases, and 5 bases lay between the germline ends. The CDR3 covers 14 residues. In nucleotides, the CDR3 is TGTGCCAGCAGCCAAGATAAAACTAACTATGGCTACACCTTC. Encoded protein: CASSQDKTNYGYTF.